The following is a T cell receptor (beta chain) sequence with its context. Its antigen is unidentified. The entry originates in a study of PD-1 blockade in classical Hodgkin lymphoma. V was pared by 4 bases and J by 0 bases, with 5 bases of the junction left unmatched. From germline, CDR1 is MDHEN and CDR2 SYDVKM. This CDR3 contains 16 residues. Sequencing was performed with immunoSEQ multiplex PCR; in TCRdb, only in-frame clones are kept and a portion is missing. The table records 15,000 to 20,000 clones, around 75% of them present only once. Study-wide results and limits: At baseline, newly diagnosed patients reportedly showed less TCR diversity than healthy donors.

Every patient experienced relapse after autologous stem cell transplantation, and brentuximab vedotin exposure varied. Classification of best responses gave complete response, partial response or progressive disease. The material sequenced was peripheral blood mononuclear cells (PBMCs), taken at baseline. The genes are TRBV28 and TRBJ2-3; TRBD1 matches 9 bases. This receptor was obtained from a human donor with classical Hodgkin lymphoma. CDR3 sequence reads: CASSSQGAPSTDTQYF. Written as DNA, the CDR3 is TGTGCCAGCAGTTCACAGGGGGCGCCTAGCACAGATACGCAGTATTTT.